What follows are 14 T cell receptor beta chains derived from one specimen sequenced in a study of cytomegalovirus exposure and HLA in healthy donors. It was with 60 Vbeta and 13 Jbeta primers that the PCR ran. Generated by immunoSEQ multiplex PCR, the TCRdb table keeps only in-frame clones and is missing some. The sample includes 120,000 or so clones, over 65% of them seen just once. Input material: PBMCs. The receptors were sampled from a woman between 35 and 50 years old in good health and CMV-seronegative.

The genes are TRBV27 and TRBJ1-2, with 10 positions matching TRBD1. The CDR3 has 16 residues. Trimming cost V 5 bases and J 8 bases; bases outside gene matches: 14. The germline CDR1 and CDR2 sequences are MNHEY and SMNVEV (reference sequence). Written as DNA, the CDR3 is TGTGCCAGCAGTCCATCCCCGGGACAGGGGAGCTGGGGCTACACCTTC. Translated, it gives CASSPSPGQGSWGYTF.

Only a few counts were recorded for this clone. This chain connects TRBV28 to TRBJ1-2; TRBD1 aligns across 7 bases. Looked up from germline, CDR1 is MDHEN and CDR2 is SYDVKM. CDR3 length: 19 amino acids. The ends lost 4 bases at V and 0 bases at J; junction bases unmatched: 17. In nucleotides, the CDR3 is TGTGCCAGCAGTTCCCGACTACCGGGACAGTCCCAATCTAACTATGGCTACACCTTC. Protein: CASSSRLPGQSQSNYGYTF.

The J gene is TRBJ2-1, the V gene TRBV7-9; D remains unclear. CDR1 is SEHNR, CDR2 FQNEAQ, per germline (reference sequence). V shed 5 bases and J shed 1 base, with 15 bases lying between them. The CDR3 has 16 residues. Here the CDR3 reads CASSPAFRISYNEQFF. CDR3 DNA sequence: TGTGCCAGCAGCCCAGCTTTCAGGATTTCCTACAATGAGCAGTTCTTC.

The chain recombines TRBV4-1 with TRBJ1-4; possible D gene TRBD1, 5 bases. Germline V lookup: CDR1 MGHRA, CDR2 YSYEKL. The V gene lost 1 base and the J gene lost 0 bases, with 9 bases spanning the gap. The CDR3 consists of 16 residues. The CDR3 DNA reads TGCGCCAGCAGCCAAGGGCGGGGACCAACTAATGAAAAACTGTTTTTT. It codes for CASSQGRGPTNEKLFF.

The J gene is TRBJ1-2, the V gene TRBV5-4; D gene uncertain. The CDR3 loop spans 14 amino acids. Germline-derived CDR1 and CDR2 are SGHNT and YYREEE (reference sequence). The germline V and J ends were trimmed by 0 bases and 4 bases, with 10 bases remaining between them. The CDR3 bases are TGTGCCAGCAGCTTGGGGCGGGAGGGCTATGGCTACACCTTC. Protein product: CASSLGREGYGYTF.

In this sample, this clone turned up once. The chain employs TRBV7-2 and TRBJ2-7, with D possibly TRBD2 on 6 matching bases. Germline V CDR1 and CDR2: SGHTA, FQGNSA. There are 13 residues in the CDR3. V lost 5 bases to trimming and J lost 4 bases, with 12 bases between them. The DNA for the CDR3 is TGTGCCAGCAGCCCTAGCGCAGGATACGAGCAGTACTTC. It specifies CASSPSAGYEQYF.

The V and J genes are TRBV6-6 and TRBJ2-7, with 7 bases that match TRBD1. The V segment lost 8 bases and the J segment 4 bases; nucleotides outside the gene matches: 8. Per the germline V gene, CDR1 is MNHNY and CDR2 is SVGAGI (reference sequence). The CDR3 is 13 amino acids. CDR3 DNA: TGTGCCAGCTCTAGGACAGGATCATACGAGCAGTACTTC. As protein: CASSRTGSYEQYF.

V gene TRBV20-1 combines with J gene TRBJ2-3; D not resolved. Germline-derived CDR1 and CDR2 are DFQATT and SNEGSKA (reference sequence). Trimming shortened V by 0 bases and J by 11 bases, and 9 bases separated the two germline ends. The CDR3 is 11 residues long. The CDR3, as DNA: TGCAGTGCTAGAGAGATGGAGAGGCAGTATTTT. Its translation: CSAREMERQYF.

Here the CDR3 reads CASGSPLPGNTQYF. The CDR3 bases are TGTGCTAGTGGTTCCCCACTCCCCGGGAATACGCAGTATTTT. The chain employs TRBV12-5 and TRBJ2-3, with D possibly TRBD2 on 5 matching bases. Germline values: CDR1 LGHNT, CDR2 FRNRAP. The CDR3 has 14 residues. The germline V and J ends were trimmed by 4 bases and 7 bases, with 15 bases remaining between them.

V is TRBV9 and J is TRBJ1-5, with TRBD1 matching over 7 bases. CDR3 length: 15 residues. With V trimmed by 0 bases and J by 7 bases, 7 bases remained unmatched. Per the germline V gene, CDR1 is SGDLS and CDR2 is YYNGEE. DNA for the CDR3: TGTGCCAGCAGCGTAGGGCAGGGGGTCGACCAGCCCCAGCATTTT. Its protein is CASSVGQGVDQPQHF.

The rearrangement joins TRBV30 to TRBJ2-1, with TRBD2 matching over 10 bases. CDR3 length: 16 residues. J gave up 3 bases and V 3 bases, and 8 bases lay outside the gene matches. Germline lookup yields CDR1 GTSNPN and CDR2 SVGIG (reference sequence). CDR3 sequence: CAWSLQREGYYNEQFF. The CDR3 DNA is TGTGCCTGGAGCCTCCAGCGGGAGGGCTACTACAATGAGCAGTTCTTC.

This sequence joins TRBV9 and TRBJ2-6; 7 bases are a match to TRBD1. From germline, CDR1 is SGDLS and CDR2 YYNGEE. This CDR3 contains 18 residues. V was pared by 0 bases and J by 4 bases, with 10 bases of the junction left unmatched. In DNA form, the CDR3 reads TGTGCCAGCAGCGTAGCTGGCGACAGGGTGAACGGGGCCAACGTCCTGACTTTC. Translating it yields CASSVAGDRVNGANVLTF.

This rearrangement joins TRBV19 to TRBJ2-1; 13 positions match TRBD2. Germline V gene data show CDR1 as LNHDA and CDR2 as SQIVND (reference sequence). The CDR3 length is 14 residues. V dropped 1 base and J dropped 12; count of bases not matched to a gene: 3. The CDR3 sequence: CASSIGTSGSGQFF. Here the CDR3 DNA reads TGTGCCAGTAGTATAGGGACTAGCGGGAGCGGGCAGTTCTTC.

The chain is built from TRBV2 and TRBJ2-2; TRBD2 is a possible D gene (5 bases). Trimming removed 6 bases at V and 0 bases at J, with 11 bases between. The CDR3 has 15 amino acids. CDR1 and CDR2 (germline): SNHLY, FYNNEI. Written as DNA, the CDR3 is TGTGCCAGCAGAACGGGGAGCTCGAACACCGGGGAGCTGTTTTTT. Protein sequence: CASRTGSSNTGELFF.